These T cell receptor beta chains were read from a single sample in a study of STAT5B mutations in CD4+ large granular lymphocyte leukemia. TCRdb keeps only in-frame clones here, not all; method: immunoSEQ multiplex PCR. The sample lists just under 35,000 clones, 65% to 70% occurring once. Material for sequencing was CD4+ T cells from blood buffy coats. These receptors were obtained from a human donor in good health. Each CDR3 is given with its conserved first and last residue. Each record gives: D gene, J gene, clone size, V gene, CDR3 protein, CDR3 DNA. A D gene is named only where the DNA matches it firmly. Size is stated for part of the rows, as once, few or many counts, or as a class when the clone is expanded.

>-|TRBJ2-2|few|TRBV2
CASSLIRNTGELFF
TGTGCCAGCAGTTTGATCCGGAACACCGGGGAGCTGTTTTTT
>TRBD1|TRBJ1-2|-|TRBV15
CATSILSGGLINYGYTF
TGTGCCACCAGCATCCTGTCAGGGGGCCTGATTAACTATGGCTACACCTTC
>-|TRBJ1-1|-|TRBV9
CASSVGGVGLNTEAFF
TGTGCCAGCAGCGTCGGGGGGGTGGGATTGAACACTGAAGCTTTCTTT
>-|TRBJ1-1|-|TRBV28
CASNTQGFEAFF
TGTGCCAGCAACACCCAGGGGTTTGAAGCTTTCTTT
>TRBD2|TRBJ2-3|-|TRBV7-2
CASSFSGGLDTQYF
TGTGCCAGCAGCTTTAGCGGGGGTTTAGATACGCAGTATTTT
>TRBD2|TRBJ2-7|few|TRBV7-3
CASSLVKAGVYEQYF
TGTGCCAGCAGCTTAGTGAAAGCGGGGGTCTACGAGCAGTACTTC
>-|TRBJ2-2|-|TRBV7-6
CASSFGGGNTGELFF
TGTGCCAGCAGCTTTGGGGGAGGGAACACCGGGGAGCTGTTTTTT
>-|TRBJ1-1|-|TRBV5-1
CASSSIGGMNTEAFF
TGCGCCAGCAGCTCCATCGGGGGGATGAACACTGAAGCTTTCTTT
>-|TRBJ2-7|-|TRBV7-6
CASSQRTDSYEQYF
TGTGCCAGCAGCCAACGGACTGATTCCTACGAGCAGTACTTC
>TRBD1|TRBJ1-6|-|TRBV7-2
CASSARLGTGNSPLHF
TGTGCCAGCAGCGCCCGGCTGGGGACAGGGAACTCACCCCTCCACTTT